This record covers a single TCR beta chain. This sample was included in a study of tumor and adjacent non-tumor tissue in lung cancer. Germline V CDR1 and CDR2: MNHNS, SASEGT. This CDR3 spans 15 amino acids. A modified ARM-PCR protocol with three rounds of nested PCR amplified TCRbeta. TCRdb re-derived calls from the multiplex PCR reads in MiXCR, one entry per CDR3 protein. The sample includes tens of thousands of distinct CDR3 sequences, roughly 75% of them seen just once. RNA was extracted from bulk tissue without any cell sorting. More than 3 cm separated this lung sample from the edge of the tumor.

The sequenced material came from distant non-tumor lung tissue. The receptor comes from a woman between 50 and 59 years old with non-small cell lung cancer. J is TRBJ2-7 and V is TRBV6-1; TRBD2 matches at 11 bases. CDR3 DNA: TGTGCTATCAGTGAAGGGACTAGCGGCTCCTACGAGCAGTACTTC. Protein: CAISEGTSGSYEQYF.